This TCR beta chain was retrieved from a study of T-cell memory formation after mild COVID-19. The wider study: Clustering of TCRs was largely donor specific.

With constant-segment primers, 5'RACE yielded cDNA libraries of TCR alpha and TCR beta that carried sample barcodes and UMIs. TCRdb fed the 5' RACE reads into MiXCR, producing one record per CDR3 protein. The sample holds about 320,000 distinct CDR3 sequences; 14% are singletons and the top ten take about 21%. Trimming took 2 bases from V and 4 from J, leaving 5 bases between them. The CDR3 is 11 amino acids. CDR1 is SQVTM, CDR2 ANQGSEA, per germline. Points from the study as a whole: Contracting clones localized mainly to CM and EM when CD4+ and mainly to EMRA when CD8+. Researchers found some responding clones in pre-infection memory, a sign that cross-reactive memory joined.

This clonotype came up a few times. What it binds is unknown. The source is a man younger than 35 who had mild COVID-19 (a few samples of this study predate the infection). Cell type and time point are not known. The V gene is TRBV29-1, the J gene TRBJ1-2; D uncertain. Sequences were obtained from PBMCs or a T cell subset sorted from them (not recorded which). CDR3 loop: CSVELAYGYTF. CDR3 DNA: TGCAGCGTTGAACTGGCCTATGGCTACACCTTC.